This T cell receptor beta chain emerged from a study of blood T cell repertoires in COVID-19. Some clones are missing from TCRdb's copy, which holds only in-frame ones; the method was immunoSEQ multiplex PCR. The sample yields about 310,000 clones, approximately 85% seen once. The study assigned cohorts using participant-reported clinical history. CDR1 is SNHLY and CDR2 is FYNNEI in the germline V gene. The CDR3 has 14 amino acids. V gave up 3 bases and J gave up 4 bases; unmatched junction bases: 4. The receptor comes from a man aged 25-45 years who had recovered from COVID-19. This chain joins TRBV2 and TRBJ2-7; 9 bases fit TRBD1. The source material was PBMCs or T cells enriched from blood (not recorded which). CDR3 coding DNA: TGTGCCAGCAGTGAGTGGACAGGGGTTTACGAGCAGTACTTC. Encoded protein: CASSEWTGVYEQYF.